This T cell receptor beta chain emerged from a study of OX40 agonist ivuxolimab in advanced cancers. The V and J ends lost 2 bases and 3 bases respectively, with 17 bases between them. This CDR3 contains 17 residues. Germline V gene lookup returns CDR1 SGHRS and CDR2 YFSETQ. This clone was observed a single time. Clones were sequenced by immunoSEQ multiplex PCR, and TCRdb holds only the in-frame ones, with some missing. The sample has about 29,000 clones; 91% are singletons. V is TRBV5-1 and J is TRBJ2-2, with D perhaps TRBD1 (6 bases). The receptor was derived from an adult with an advanced solid tumor such as melanoma, head and neck, liver or kidney cancer. Sequenced material: CD4+ or CD8+ T cells sorted from blood, taken in a trial of the OX40 agonist ivuxolimab. CDR3 sequence (DNA): TGCGCCAGCAGCTTTGGGCCCTTCCGGACAGACACCGGGGAGCTGTTTTTT. Its translation: CASSFGPFRTDTGELFF.